In its sample, the clone carrying this T cell receptor (beta chain) was seen a few times. What it binds is unknown. The data were obtained in a study of T-cell reconstitution after alpha-beta-depleted transplantation in children. Broader study findings: At around two months after transplant, the alpha-beta T cells were reportedly derived from several hundred expanded clones that came from non-depleted graft cells. Newly made T cells mostly supplied T-cell counts and diversity one year after transplant. Some patients' high day-60 TCRbeta diversity was attributed to recipient cells surviving conditioning.

It was with unique molecular identifiers that the TCRbeta library was prepared. TCRdb itself ran the PCR reads through MiXCR, one entry per CDR3 protein. The sample includes roughly 570,000 distinct CDR3 sequences, approximately 30% seen only once; the top ten take 30% to 40%. V was trimmed by 3 bases and J by 4 bases, leaving 7 bases between them. Germline V gene data show CDR1 as ENHRY and CDR2 as SYGVKD. This CDR3 is 13 amino acids long. Sequenced here: PBMCs, sampled before TCRalphabeta/CD19-depleted stem cell transplant. The source is a boy under two years old with Wiskott-Aldrich syndrome, due to receive a stem cell transplant. V gene TRBV10-3 combines with J gene TRBJ1-5; D uncertain. The CDR3 reads CAISDTVNQPQHF. DNA of the CDR3: TGTGCCATCAGTGATACAGTTAATCAGCCCCAGCATTTT.